In its sample, the clone carrying this TCR beta chain was seen once. The target antigen is unknown. This CDR3 fails to terminate in the conserved phenylalanine or tryptophan, so it likely reflects a read error. The limits of the CDR3 on the DNA are not certain, so only TCRdb's listed CDR3 is given. The record originates from a study of shared clonotypes between healthy human individuals. Study overall: The donor group consisted of two women and three men, aged 18 to 49.

Germline V lookup: CDR1 MNHNS, CDR2 SASEGT. The CDR3 spans 9 residues, counting both ends. Several immunoSEQ plates received, in even portions, the genomic DNA of each subset. This table comes from immunoSEQ multiplex PCR, and its TCRdb copy is limited to in-frame clones, with some not included. The sample includes about 2 million clones, 90% to 95% of them seen just once. Study-wide findings and caveats: Even with large depth, rarefaction showed that sorted-subset sequencing was incomplete. Clonotypes which were not shared had lower generation probabilities than clonotypes that all four donors shared.

Sequencing input: naive CD4+ T cells sorted from blood. Subset: CD45RA+ positively selected. This TCR came from a young man in good health. V is TRBV6-1 and J is TRBJ2-7; the table's D call of TRBD1 was not tested on the DNA. The CDR3 reads CASSEADRA.